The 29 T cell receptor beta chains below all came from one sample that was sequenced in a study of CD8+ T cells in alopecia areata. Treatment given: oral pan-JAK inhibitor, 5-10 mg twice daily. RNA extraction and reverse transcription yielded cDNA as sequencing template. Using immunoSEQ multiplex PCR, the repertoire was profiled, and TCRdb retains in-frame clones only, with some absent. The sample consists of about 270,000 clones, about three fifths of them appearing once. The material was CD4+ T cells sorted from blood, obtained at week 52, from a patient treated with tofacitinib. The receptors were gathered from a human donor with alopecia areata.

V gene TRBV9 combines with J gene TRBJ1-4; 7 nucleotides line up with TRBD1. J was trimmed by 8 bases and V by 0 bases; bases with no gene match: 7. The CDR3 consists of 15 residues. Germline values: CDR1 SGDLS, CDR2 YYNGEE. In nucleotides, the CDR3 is TGTGCCAGCAGCGTAGGGGACAGTATAGGGGAAAAACTGTTTTTT. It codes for CASSVGDSIGEKLFF. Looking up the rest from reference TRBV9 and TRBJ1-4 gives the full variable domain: DSGVTQTPKHLITATGQRVTLRCSPRSGDLSVYWYQQSLDQGLQFLIQYYNGEERAKGNILERFSAQQFPDLHSELNLSSLELGDSALYFCASSVGDSIGEKLFFGSGTQLSVL.

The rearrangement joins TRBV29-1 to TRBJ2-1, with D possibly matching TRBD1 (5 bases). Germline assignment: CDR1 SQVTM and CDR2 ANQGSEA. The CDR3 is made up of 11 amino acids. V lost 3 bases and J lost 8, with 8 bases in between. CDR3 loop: CSVDRVDEQFF. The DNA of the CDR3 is TGCAGCGTTGACAGGGTGGATGAGCAGTTCTTC.

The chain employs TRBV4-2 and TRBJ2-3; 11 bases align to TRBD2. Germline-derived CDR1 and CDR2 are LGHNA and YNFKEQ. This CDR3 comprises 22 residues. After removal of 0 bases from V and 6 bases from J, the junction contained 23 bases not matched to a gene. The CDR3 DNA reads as TGTGCCAGCAGCCAAGATGGAATTAGGTCCTCCGCCCTAGCGGGGGGTAGGGATACGCAGTATTTT. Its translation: CASSQDGIRSSALAGGRDTQYF.

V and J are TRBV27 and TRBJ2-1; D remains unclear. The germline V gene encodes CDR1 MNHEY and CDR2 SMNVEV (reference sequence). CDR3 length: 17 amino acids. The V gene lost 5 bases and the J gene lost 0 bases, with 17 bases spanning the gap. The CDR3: CASSRERLPGSYNEQFF. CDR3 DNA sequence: TGTGCCAGCAGTCGTGAACGGCTCCCAGGCTCCTACAATGAGCAGTTCTTC.

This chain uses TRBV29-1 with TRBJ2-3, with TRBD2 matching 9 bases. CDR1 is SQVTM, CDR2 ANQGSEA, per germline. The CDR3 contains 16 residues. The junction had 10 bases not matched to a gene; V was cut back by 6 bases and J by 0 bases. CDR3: CSVGTLAGSSTDTQYF. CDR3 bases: TGCAGCGTCGGAACCCTAGCGGGGTCTAGCACAGATACGCAGTATTTT.

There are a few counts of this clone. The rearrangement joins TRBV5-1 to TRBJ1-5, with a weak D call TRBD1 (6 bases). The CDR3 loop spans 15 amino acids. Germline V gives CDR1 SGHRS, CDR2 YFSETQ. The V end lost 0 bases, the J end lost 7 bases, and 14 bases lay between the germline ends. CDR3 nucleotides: TGCGCCAGCAGCTTGGCGGGGGCTAGTGAACAGCCCCAGCATTTT. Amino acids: CASSLAGASEQPQHF.

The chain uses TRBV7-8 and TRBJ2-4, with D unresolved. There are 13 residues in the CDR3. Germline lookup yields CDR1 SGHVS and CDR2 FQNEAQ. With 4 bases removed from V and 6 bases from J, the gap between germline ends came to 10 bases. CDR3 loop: CASSSPPANIQYF. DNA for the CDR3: TGTGCCAGCAGCTCACCCCCGGCAAACATTCAGTACTTC.

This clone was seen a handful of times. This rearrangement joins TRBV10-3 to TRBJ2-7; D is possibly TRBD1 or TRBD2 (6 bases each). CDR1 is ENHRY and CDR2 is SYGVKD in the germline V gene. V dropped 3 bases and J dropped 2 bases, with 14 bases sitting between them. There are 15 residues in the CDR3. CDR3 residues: CAISEGGGSTYEQYF. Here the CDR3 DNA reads TGTGCCATCAGTGAAGGAGGGGGGAGTACCTACGAGCAGTACTTC.

Here the CDR3 reads CAWRARDRDNEAFF. CDR3 nucleotide sequence: TGTGCCTGGAGGGCCCGGGACAGGGACAATGAAGCTTTCTTT. The V gene is TRBV30, the J gene TRBJ1-1, with 9 bases matching TRBD1. Germline V gene lookup returns CDR1 GTSNPN and CDR2 SVGIG (reference sequence). CDR3 length equals 14 residues. V was clipped by 3 bases and J by 7 bases; unmatched bases: 9.

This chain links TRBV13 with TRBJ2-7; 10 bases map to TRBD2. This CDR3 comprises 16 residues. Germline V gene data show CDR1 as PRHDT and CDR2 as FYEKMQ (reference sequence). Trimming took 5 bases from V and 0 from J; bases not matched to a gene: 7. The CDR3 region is CASSQAGGDRSYEQYF. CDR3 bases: TGTGCCAGCAGCCAAGCGGGGGGGGATCGCTCCTACGAGCAGTACTTC.

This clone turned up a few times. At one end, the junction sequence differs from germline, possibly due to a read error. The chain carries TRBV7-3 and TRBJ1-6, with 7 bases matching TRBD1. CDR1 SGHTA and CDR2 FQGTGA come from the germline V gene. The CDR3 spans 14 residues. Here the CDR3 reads CASSLTGYSSPLHF. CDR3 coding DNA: TGTGCCAGCAGCCTGACAGGGTATAGTTCACCCCTCCACTTT.

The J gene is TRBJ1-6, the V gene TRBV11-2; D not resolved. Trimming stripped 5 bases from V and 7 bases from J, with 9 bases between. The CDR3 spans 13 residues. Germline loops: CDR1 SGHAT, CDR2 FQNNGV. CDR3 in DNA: TGTGCCAGCAGCCGTGATACCAATTCACCCCTCCACTTT. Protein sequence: CASSRDTNSPLHF.

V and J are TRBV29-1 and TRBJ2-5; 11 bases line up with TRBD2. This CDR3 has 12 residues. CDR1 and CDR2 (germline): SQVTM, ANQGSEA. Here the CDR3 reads CIYSGGGETQYF. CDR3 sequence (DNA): TGCATCTATAGCGGGGGGGGAGAGACCCAGTACTTC.

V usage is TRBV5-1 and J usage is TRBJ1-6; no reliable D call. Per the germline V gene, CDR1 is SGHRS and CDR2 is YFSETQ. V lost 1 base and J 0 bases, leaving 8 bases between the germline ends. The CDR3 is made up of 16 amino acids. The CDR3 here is CASSLTVSSYNSPLHF. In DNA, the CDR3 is TGCGCCAGCAGCTTGACAGTAAGCTCCTATAATTCACCCCTCCACTTT.

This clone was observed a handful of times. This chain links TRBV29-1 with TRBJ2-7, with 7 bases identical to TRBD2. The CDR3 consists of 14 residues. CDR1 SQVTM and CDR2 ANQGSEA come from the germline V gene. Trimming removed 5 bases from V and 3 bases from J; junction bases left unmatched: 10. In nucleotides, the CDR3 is TGCAGCGTTTTCGCCTCGGGGGGAGACTACGAGCAGTACTTC. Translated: CSVFASGGDYEQYF.

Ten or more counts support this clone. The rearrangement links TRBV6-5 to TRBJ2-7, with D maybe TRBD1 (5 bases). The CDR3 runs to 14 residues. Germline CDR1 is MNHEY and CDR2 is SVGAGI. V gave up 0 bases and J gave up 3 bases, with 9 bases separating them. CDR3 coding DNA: TGTGCCAGCAGTTACTCTCGGACAAACTACGAGCAGTACTTC. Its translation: CASSYSRTNYEQYF.

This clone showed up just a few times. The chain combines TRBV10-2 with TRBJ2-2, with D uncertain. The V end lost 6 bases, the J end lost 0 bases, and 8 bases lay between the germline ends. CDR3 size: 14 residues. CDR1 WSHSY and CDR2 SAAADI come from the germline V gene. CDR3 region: CASRLMPNTGELFF. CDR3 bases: TGCGCCAGCAGACTGATGCCGAACACCGGGGAGCTGTTTTTT.

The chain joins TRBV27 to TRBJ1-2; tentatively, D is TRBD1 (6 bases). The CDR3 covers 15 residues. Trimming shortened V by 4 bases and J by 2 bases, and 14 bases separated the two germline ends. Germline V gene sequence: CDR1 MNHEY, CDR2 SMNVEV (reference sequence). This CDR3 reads CASSSRRGRNYGYTF. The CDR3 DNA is TGTGCCAGCAGTTCCCGGCGGGGGCGCAACTATGGCTACACCTTC.

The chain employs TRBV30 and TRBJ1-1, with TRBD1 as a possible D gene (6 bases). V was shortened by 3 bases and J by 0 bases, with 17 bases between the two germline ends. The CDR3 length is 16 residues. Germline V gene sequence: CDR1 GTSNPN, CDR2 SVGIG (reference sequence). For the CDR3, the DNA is TGTGCCTGGAGCTTGGGCGCAGGGGCTTTGAACACTGAAGCTTTCTTT. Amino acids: CAWSLGAGALNTEAFF.

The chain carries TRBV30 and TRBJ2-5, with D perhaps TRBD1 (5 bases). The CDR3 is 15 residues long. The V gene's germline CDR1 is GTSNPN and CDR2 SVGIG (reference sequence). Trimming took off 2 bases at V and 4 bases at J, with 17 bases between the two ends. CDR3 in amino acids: CAWSSWGAPRETQYF. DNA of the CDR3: TGTGCCTGGAGTAGCTGGGGCGCCCCCCGAGAGACCCAGTACTTC.

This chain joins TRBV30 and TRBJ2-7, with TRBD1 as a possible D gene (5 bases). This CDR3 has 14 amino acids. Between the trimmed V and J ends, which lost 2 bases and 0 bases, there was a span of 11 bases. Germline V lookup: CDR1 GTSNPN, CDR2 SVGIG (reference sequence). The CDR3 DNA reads TGTGCCTGGAGTTTTCAGGGAACCTCCTACGAGCAGTACTTC. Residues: CAWSFQGTSYEQYF.

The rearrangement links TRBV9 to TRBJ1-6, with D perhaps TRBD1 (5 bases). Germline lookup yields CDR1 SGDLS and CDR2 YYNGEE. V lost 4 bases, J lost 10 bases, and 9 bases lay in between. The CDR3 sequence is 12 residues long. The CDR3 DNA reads TGTGCCAGCAGCCTCCGGGACTCACCCCTCCACTTT. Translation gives CASSLRDSPLHF.

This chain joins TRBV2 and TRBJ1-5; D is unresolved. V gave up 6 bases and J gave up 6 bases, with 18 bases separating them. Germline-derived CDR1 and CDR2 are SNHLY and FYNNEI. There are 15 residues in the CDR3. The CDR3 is CASRLDKIAGQPQHF. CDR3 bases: TGTGCCAGCAGATTAGACAAGATTGCGGGTCAGCCCCAGCATTTT.

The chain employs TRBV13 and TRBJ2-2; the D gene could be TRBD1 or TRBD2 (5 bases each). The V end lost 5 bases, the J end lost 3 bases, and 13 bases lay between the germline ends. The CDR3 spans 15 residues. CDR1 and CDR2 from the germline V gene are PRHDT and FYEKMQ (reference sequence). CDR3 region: CASSPPGQYTGELFF. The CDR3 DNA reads TGTGCCAGCAGCCCCCCGGGGCAGTACACCGGGGAGCTGTTTTTT.

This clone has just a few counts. The CDR3 loop reads CSVNRGGNTEAFF. The CDR3 bases are TGCAGCGTTAACAGGGGCGGTAACACTGAAGCTTTCTTT. The rearrangement links TRBV29-1 to TRBJ1-1, with TRBD1 matching over 7 bases. The CDR3 has 13 residues. Per the germline V gene, CDR1 is SQVTM and CDR2 is ANQGSEA. V lost 5 bases to trimming and J lost 2 bases; unmatched junction nucleotides: 5.

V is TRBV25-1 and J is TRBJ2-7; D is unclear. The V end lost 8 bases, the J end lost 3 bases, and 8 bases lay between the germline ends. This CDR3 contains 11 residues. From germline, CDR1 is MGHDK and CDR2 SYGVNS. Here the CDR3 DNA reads TGTGCCAGCGCGGCCAGCTACGAGCAGTACTTC. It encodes CASAASYEQYF.

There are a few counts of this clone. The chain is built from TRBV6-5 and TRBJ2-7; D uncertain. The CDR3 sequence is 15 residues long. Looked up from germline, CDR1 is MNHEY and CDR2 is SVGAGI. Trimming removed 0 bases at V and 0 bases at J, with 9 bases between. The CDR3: CASSYSKALSYEQYF. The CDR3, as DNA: TGTGCCAGCAGTTACTCGAAGGCACTCTCCTACGAGCAGTACTTC.

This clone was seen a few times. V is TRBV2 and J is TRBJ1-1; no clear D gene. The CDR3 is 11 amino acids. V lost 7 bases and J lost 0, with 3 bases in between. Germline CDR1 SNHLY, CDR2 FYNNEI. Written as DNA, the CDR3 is TGTGCCAGCAAGGTGAACACTGAAGCTTTCTTT. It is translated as CASKVNTEAFF.

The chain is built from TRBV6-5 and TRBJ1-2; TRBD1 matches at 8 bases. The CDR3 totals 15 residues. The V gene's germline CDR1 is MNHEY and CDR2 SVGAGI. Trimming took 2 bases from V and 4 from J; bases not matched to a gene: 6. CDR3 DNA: TGTGCCAGCAGTTACAACGGACAGGGCGTCTATGGCTACACCTTC. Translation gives CASSYNGQGVYGYTF.